The T cell receptor beta chain under discussion was sequenced for a study of metastatic and nonmetastatic thyroid tumors. The trim removed 5 bases at V and 3 bases at J, leaving 12 bases unmatched. Germline-derived CDR1 and CDR2 are MNHNS and SASEGT. The CDR3 is made up of 16 amino acids. This clone was seen a handful of times. No patient had received any treatment before thyroid surgery. TCRdb reanalyzed the PCR reads via MiXCR. The table shows about 40,000 clones, with less than 20% occurring only once. This sequence joins TRBV6-1 and TRBJ1-2, with 7 bases identical to TRBD1. Sample: tumor tissue. The clonotype comes from a female donor with papillary thyroid cancer or a benign thyroid nodule (not recorded which). Some clones in this sample may be carry-over from other donors' samples. DNA for the CDR3: TGTGCCAGCAGTTCAGGGGGGGTGGGGGCCCACTATGGCTACACCTTC. Amino acids: CASSSGGVGAHYGYTF.